These 27 T cell receptor beta chains originate from one sample sequenced in a study of T cell changes during pregnancy in multiple sclerosis. Clones were read by immunoSEQ multiplex PCR, and TCRdb kept only the in-frame ones, dropping some. The data hold about 43,000 clones, with approximately 90% observed a single time. Source material: PBMCs (not recorded whether the cells were cultured). The receptors come from a female donor with multiple sclerosis, enrolled in a pregnancy study.

The rearrangement uses TRBV7-2 and TRBJ2-7; 11 bases align to TRBD2. The CDR3 has 16 residues. The J segment lost 0 bases and the V segment lost 1 base, leaving 2 bases of the junction unmatched. Germline V lookup: CDR1 SGHTA, CDR2 FQGNSA. The CDR3 region has the DNA TGTGCCAGCAGCTTAGAACTAGCGGGGGCCTCCTACGAGCAGTACTTC. Protein sequence: CASSLELAGASYEQYF.

V and J are TRBV18 and TRBJ2-1; D gene uncertain. The CDR3 is 16 residues long. Germline V gene sequence: CDR1 KGHSH, CDR2 LQKENI. The V and J ends lost 1 base and 3 bases respectively, with 13 bases between them. CDR3: CASSPQTGPGYNEQFF. CDR3 DNA sequence: TGTGCCAGCTCACCACAGACGGGCCCCGGCTACAATGAGCAGTTCTTC.

The J gene is TRBJ2-7, the V gene TRBV11-2; D is uncertain. V was cut by 5 bases and J by 0 bases, with 5 bases left in between. CDR1 is SGHAT, CDR2 FQNNGV, per germline. CDR3 length: 12 residues. CDR3 DNA sequence: TGTGCCAGCAGCGAGTTCTCCTACGAGCAGTACTTC. It encodes CASSEFSYEQYF.

The genes are TRBV11-3 and TRBJ1-5; weak D call: TRBD1 (5 bases). The length of the CDR3 is 18 residues. The germline V gene has CDR1 SGHNT and CDR2 YENEEA. V lost 5 bases to trimming and J lost 6 bases, with 26 bases between them. CDR3 amino acids: CASSRPYWHRIVSQPQHF. The CDR3 nucleotides read TGTGCCAGCAGCCGACCGTACTGGCACAGGATAGTTTCTCAGCCCCAGCATTTT.

This clone was seen just once. The chain employs TRBV2 and TRBJ2-2; TRBD2 matches 10 bases. V gave up 4 bases and J gave up 6 bases; unmatched junction bases: 8. The CDR3 has 16 amino acids. Per the germline V gene, CDR1 is SNHLY and CDR2 is FYNNEI. The CDR3 protein is CASSGGTSAVSGELFF. In DNA, the CDR3 is TGTGCCAGCAGTGGGGGGACTAGCGCCGTCTCCGGGGAGCTGTTTTTT.

This chain connects TRBV7-6 to TRBJ1-1; D is undetermined. The V gene's germline CDR1 is SGHVS and CDR2 FNYEAQ. The CDR3 loop spans 13 amino acids. V lost 5 bases and J 6 bases, leaving 13 bases between the germline ends. CDR3 nucleotides: TGTGCCAGCAGCGAGGGTCGCGGGGCTGAAGCTTTCTTT. Its protein is CASSEGRGAEAFF.

The V and J genes are TRBV25-1 and TRBJ2-5; 8 bases map to TRBD2. The V gene's germline CDR1 is MGHDK and CDR2 SYGVNS. CDR3 size: 16 residues. V was pared by 1 base and J by 4 bases, with 8 bases of the junction left unmatched. DNA of the CDR3: TGTGCCAGCAGTGAATCGGGGGGGCTGGGACCAGAGACCCAGTACTTC. The encoded protein is CASSESGGLGPETQYF.

The V and J genes are TRBV6-5 and TRBJ2-2; D gene ambiguous. Germline V CDR1 and CDR2: MNHEY, SVGAGI. The CDR3 is made up of 15 amino acids. Trimming removed 6 bases from V and 8 bases from J, with 19 bases in between. DNA of the CDR3: TGTGCCAGCAGCCCCGGACGCGCGACGATAGGGGAGCTGTTTTTT. Amino acids: CASSPGRATIGELFF.

The chain employs TRBV7-8 and TRBJ2-3, with 10 bases aligning to TRBD2. Germline V gives CDR1 SGHVS, CDR2 FQNEAQ. The CDR3 runs 16 residues. V was pared by 5 bases and J by 3 bases, with 8 bases of the junction left unmatched. The DNA for the CDR3 is TGTGCCAGCAGCCCTCAATCTAGCGGGAGTACAGATACGCAGTATTTT. Translated: CASSPQSSGSTDTQYF.

The rearrangement uses TRBV27 and TRBJ2-3; TRBD2 is a possible D gene (5 bases). V shed 6 bases and J shed 2 bases, with 9 bases lying between them. CDR3 length: 13 residues. The germline CDR1 and CDR2 sequences are MNHEY and SMNVEV (reference sequence). The DNA of the CDR3 is TGTGCCAGCAGAGGCGGGTACACAGATACGCAGTATTTT. It codes for CASRGGYTDTQYF.

The CDR3 region is CASSILTSGSNDEQFF. CDR3 bases: TGTGCCAGCAGTATCCTGACTAGCGGGAGTAACGATGAGCAGTTCTTC. The J gene is TRBJ2-1, the V gene TRBV27; 12 bases align to TRBD2. CDR3 length: 16 amino acids. The junction had 10 bases not matched to a gene; V was cut back by 5 bases and J by 8 bases. Germline V gives CDR1 MNHEY, CDR2 SMNVEV (reference sequence).

The genes are TRBV6-1 and TRBJ1-1, with D uncertain. The CDR3 has 12 amino acids. Germline CDR1 is MNHNS and CDR2 is SASEGT. V dropped 1 base and J dropped 4 bases, with 4 bases sitting between them. The CDR3 DNA reads TGTGCCAGCAGTGAAGTACGCACTGAAGCTTTCTTT. Translation: CASSEVRTEAFF.

CDR3 sequence: CASSSTYGTERYGYTF. In nucleotides, the CDR3 is TGCGCCAGCAGCTCAACATATGGGACAGAGAGATATGGCTACACCTTC. This sequence joins TRBV5-1 and TRBJ1-2; 7 bases are shared with TRBD1. Germline trimming cut 3 bases from V and 5 bases from J; bases unmatched to any gene: 13. The CDR3 runs to 16 residues. Germline V gene lookup returns CDR1 SGHRS and CDR2 YFSETQ.

The CDR3 DNA reads as TGCGCCAGCAGCTTGGGAATTAACGGAGCTAACTATGGCTACACCTTC. Its protein product is CASSLGINGANYGYTF. This chain uses TRBV5-1 with TRBJ1-2; no definite D call. The CDR3 has 16 amino acids. V was shortened by 0 bases and J by 0 bases, with 12 bases between the two germline ends. Per the germline V gene, CDR1 is SGHRS and CDR2 is YFSETQ.

V usage is TRBV19 and J usage is TRBJ2-3; a weak D match, TRBD2 (6 bases). Germline assignment: CDR1 LNHDA and CDR2 SQIVND (reference sequence). V was clipped by 7 bases and J by 4 bases, with 18 bases between them. This CDR3 is built from 15 residues. This CDR3 reads CASTAGTVGADTQYF. The CDR3 nucleotides are TGTGCCAGTACTGCGGGAACAGTGGGGGCAGATACGCAGTATTTT.

The genes are TRBV6-6 and TRBJ1-4; D not resolved. The germline gives CDR1 MNHNY, CDR2 SVGAGI (reference sequence). The CDR3 sequence is 15 residues long. V lost 4 bases and J lost 0, with 9 bases in between. CDR3 coding DNA: TGTGCCAGCAGTTGGGAAAGGACAACTAATGAAAAACTGTTTTTT. Translation: CASSWERTTNEKLFF.

The gene calls are TRBV4-3 and TRBJ2-2, with 13 bases lining up with TRBD2. Germline V gene data show CDR1 as LGHNA and CDR2 as YSLEER. The ends lost 0 bases at V and 11 bases at J; junction bases unmatched: 12. The CDR3 has 18 residues. CDR3 DNA sequence: TGCGCCAGCAGCCAAGATGGGGTCGGACTAGCGGGAGTAGGTGAGCTGTTTTTT. This sequence encodes CASSQDGVGLAGVGELFF.

The rearrangement links TRBV28 to TRBJ2-3, with 11 bases aligning to TRBD2. With V trimmed by 7 bases and J by 6 bases, 6 bases remained unmatched. Germline values: CDR1 MDHEN, CDR2 SYDVKM. The CDR3 totals 14 residues. The CDR3 region is CASIWTSGSDTQYF. The CDR3, as DNA: TGTGCCAGCATCTGGACTAGCGGGTCTGATACGCAGTATTTT. Combining the CDR3 with reference TRBV28 and TRBJ2-3 gives the whole variable domain DVKVTQSSRYLVKRTGEKVFLECVQDMDHENMFWYRQDPGLGLRLIYFSYDVKMKEKGDIPEGYSVSREKKERFSLILESASTNQTSMYLCASIWTSGSDTQYFGPGTRLTVL.

This clone has just one count. The V call is TRBV2, the J call TRBJ2-1; 9 positions match TRBD1. Germline loops: CDR1 SNHLY, CDR2 FYNNEI. The CDR3 is 14 residues long. V lost 9 bases and J lost 0; bases outside the gene matches: 3. CDR3 DNA: TGTGCCAGAAGGGACAGGGCCTCCTACAATGAGCAGTTCTTC. This sequence encodes CARRDRASYNEQFF.

The J gene is TRBJ1-4, the V gene TRBV19; possible D gene TRBD1, 6 bases. Germline V CDR1 and CDR2: LNHDA, SQIVND (reference sequence). V was trimmed by 5 bases and J by 0 bases, leaving 10 bases between them. This CDR3 has 15 amino acids. CDR3 sequence (DNA): TGTGCCAGTAGTCTACAGGGTTCAACTAATGAAAAACTGTTTTTT. Translated, it gives CASSLQGSTNEKLFF.

The gene calls are TRBV6-4 and TRBJ2-3; D gene uncertain. This CDR3 region has 13 residues. Germline values: CDR1 MRHNA, CDR2 SNTAGT. V was shortened by 4 bases and J by 0 bases, with 5 bases between the two germline ends. CDR3 in DNA: TGTGCCAGCAGTGTTAGCAGCACAGATACGCAGTATTTT. Protein product: CASSVSSTDTQYF.

The chain uses TRBV13 and TRBJ2-2; D gene ambiguous. V dropped 5 bases and J dropped 7 bases, with 8 bases sitting between them. CDR1 is PRHDT, CDR2 FYEKMQ, per germline (reference sequence). The CDR3 extends over 12 amino acids. The CDR3 spells CASSDAGGELFF. The CDR3, as DNA: TGTGCCAGCAGCGACGCTGGCGGGGAGCTGTTTTTT.

The chain employs TRBV10-3 and TRBJ2-1; no clear D. The CDR3 length is 16 residues. CDR1 is ENHRY and CDR2 is SYGVKD in the germline V gene. Between the trimmed V and J ends, which lost 0 bases and 0 bases, there was a span of 9 bases. CDR3 sequence: CAISESLGNSYNEQFF. The CDR3 coding sequence is TGTGCCATCAGTGAGTCTTTGGGGAACTCCTACAATGAGCAGTTCTTC.

The V and J genes are TRBV27 and TRBJ2-2, with TRBD2 as a possible D gene (5 bases). The germline CDR1 and CDR2 sequences are MNHEY and SMNVEV (reference sequence). Trimming removed 9 bases from V and 6 bases from J, with 14 bases in between. The CDR3 runs 13 residues. CDR3 nucleotides: TGTGCCAGGGACTCAGGTGGGGCCGGGGAGCTGTTTTTT. Encoded protein: CARDSGGAGELFF.

This sequence joins TRBV29-1 and TRBJ2-6, with 7 bases lining up with TRBD1. The CDR3 is made up of 16 amino acids. After removal of 8 bases from V and 0 bases from J, the junction contained 10 bases not matched to a gene. In germline, CDR1 is SQVTM, CDR2 ANQGSEA. The CDR3 loop reads CSTEGQSDSGANVLTF. The CDR3 DNA reads TGCAGCACCGAGGGACAGTCCGACTCTGGGGCCAACGTCCTGACTTTC.

The chain recombines TRBV7-2 with TRBJ2-6, with D hard to call. Germline CDR1 SGHTA, CDR2 FQGNSA. CDR3 length: 17 residues. Trimming pared 4 bases from V and 0 bases from J, leaving 13 bases between. The CDR3 DNA reads as TGTGCCAGCAGCTCCCCCCCAACCTACTCTGGGGCCAACGTCCTGACTTTC. Encoded protein: CASSSPPTYSGANVLTF.

This clone came up once. The rearrangement uses TRBV5-5 and TRBJ1-1; D uncertain. V was cut by 0 bases and J by 1 base, with 4 bases left in between. CDR1 SGHKS and CDR2 YYEKEE come from the germline V gene (reference sequence). The CDR3 sequence is 13 residues long. DNA of the CDR3: TGTGCCAGCAGCTTGGAGGGGAACACTGAAGCTTTCTTT. It codes for CASSLEGNTEAFF.